The 14 T cell receptor beta chains below come from one sample, sequenced in a study of spatial heterogeneity in lung cancer. As to time point: sample taken at primary tumor resection. TCRs were sequenced from unsorted whole RNA of tumor, nontumor lung or PBMC. TCRdb analysed the 5' RACE reads with MiXCR anew, one entry per CDR3 protein. The sample yields around 89,000 distinct CDR3 sequences, about 12% seen once. The sample was PBMCs, taken at surgery. The receptors stem from a male donor with early-stage non-small cell lung cancer.

This clonotype showed up just once. V usage is TRBV19 and J usage is TRBJ2-3; 7 nucleotides line up with TRBD1. The CDR3 spans 13 residues. Looked up from germline, CDR1 is LNHDA and CDR2 is SQIVND (reference sequence). V shed 5 bases and J 7 bases; nucleotides not matched to a gene: 6. The CDR3, as DNA: TGTGCCAGTAGTGAGACAGGGACGAATACGCAGTATTTT. Its translation is CASSETGTNTQYF.

The chain recombines TRBV4-2 with TRBJ1-4, with 12 bases fitting TRBD1. The CDR3 sequence is 16 residues long. Germline CDR1 and CDR2: LGHNA and YNFKEQ. V lost 0 bases and J lost 6; bases outside the gene matches: 2. The chain's CDR3 is CASSQDGTGGDEKLFF. Here the CDR3 DNA reads TGTGCCAGCAGCCAAGATGGGACAGGGGGCGATGAAAAACTGTTTTTT.

The chain is built from TRBV3-1 and TRBJ1-5; D may be TRBD1 (5 bases). CDR3 size: 13 residues. Trimming cost V 4 bases and J 4 bases, with 8 bases left between them. Germline V CDR1 and CDR2: LGHDT, YNNKEL (reference sequence). CDR3 region: CASSLDKNQPQHF. DNA for the CDR3: TGTGCCAGCAGCCTGGACAAAAATCAGCCCCAGCATTTT.

This chain links TRBV27 with TRBJ1-1, with TRBD1 as a possible D gene (6 bases). Between the trimmed V and J ends, which lost 2 bases and 0 bases, there was a span of 10 bases. The CDR3 has 15 residues. Looked up from germline, CDR1 is MNHEY and CDR2 is SMNVEV (reference sequence). The CDR3 DNA reads TGTGCCAGCAGTTTACAGAACAGGGTGAACACTGAAGCTTTCTTT. Translation gives CASSLQNRVNTEAFF.

The V call is TRBV10-3, the J call TRBJ2-7; 8 bases map to TRBD2. The germline V gene has CDR1 ENHRY and CDR2 SYGVKD. The CDR3 has 13 amino acids. J was trimmed by 3 bases and V by 10 bases; bases with no gene match: 8. This CDR3 reads CASGPRGGYEQYF. The CDR3 DNA reads TGTGCCAGCGGCCCCCGGGGGGGCTACGAGCAGTACTTC.

The chain employs TRBV5-5 and TRBJ1-5; D gene uncertain. Germline CDR1 and CDR2: SGHKS and YYEKEE (reference sequence). The CDR3 consists of 12 residues. Trimming stripped 4 bases from V and 0 bases from J, with 2 bases between. CDR3 residues: CASSDSNQPQHF. For the CDR3, the DNA is TGTGCCAGCAGCGATAGCAATCAGCCCCAGCATTTT.

This clonotype was counted between two and nine times. This chain connects TRBV2 to TRBJ2-3, with 7 bases matching TRBD2. Germline-derived CDR1 and CDR2 are SNHLY and FYNNEI. Losses at the gene ends were 11 bases for V and 3 bases for J; bases not matched to a gene: 8. This CDR3 spans 13 amino acids. DNA for the CDR3: TGTGCCGGGCGGAGCGGGACTACAGATACGCAGTATTTT. Encoded protein: CAGRSGTTDTQYF.

This clonotype was seen only a few times. The rearrangement links TRBV28 to TRBJ1-1; D gene ambiguous. The CDR3 runs to 12 residues. Germline CDR1 is MDHEN and CDR2 is SYDVKM. The V end was cut by 8 bases, the J end by 3 bases, with 10 bases between. The CDR3 DNA follows: TGTGCCAGCTCTATCCGGGACACTGAAGCTTTCTTT. Translating gives CASSIRDTEAFF.

This clonotype appeared many times. V and J are TRBV24-1 and TRBJ2-1; 8 nucleotides match TRBD1. CDR1 KGHDR and CDR2 SFDVKD come from the germline V gene. The CDR3 has 18 residues. Trimming cost V 3 bases and J 7 bases; bases outside gene matches: 16. The CDR3 is CATSDPRTGTSSGNEQFF. The CDR3 nucleotides are TGTGCCACCAGTGATCCCCGGACAGGGACAAGCTCGGGGAATGAGCAGTTCTTC.

The V call is TRBV7-2, the J call TRBJ1-2; no reliable D call. V dropped 3 bases and J dropped 3 bases, with 14 bases sitting between them. In germline, CDR1 is SGHTA, CDR2 FQGNSA. The CDR3 loop spans 15 amino acids. CDR3 protein: CASSFNGGGDYGYTF. Written as DNA, the CDR3 is TGTGCCAGCAGCTTTAATGGCGGCGGGGACTATGGCTACACCTTC.

The chain uses TRBV6-2 or TRBV6-3 and TRBJ2-4; 8 bases match TRBD2. Germline values: CDR1 MNHEY, CDR2 SVGEGT. This CDR3 has 17 amino acids. The V gene end was trimmed by 5 bases and the J gene end by 1 base; junction bases not matched to a gene: 10. In DNA form, the CDR3 reads TGTGCCAGCAGTAATACTCTCGGCGGGAGGGCCAAAAACATTCAGTACTTC. Protein sequence: CASSNTLGGRAKNIQYF.

This clonotype was seen repeatedly, ten times or more. The chain is built from TRBV9 and TRBJ1-6; TRBD1 is a possible D gene (5 bases). The CDR3 totals 17 residues. V was trimmed by 4 bases and J by 8 bases, leaving 22 bases between them. From germline, CDR1 is SGDLS and CDR2 YYNGEE. Here the CDR3 reads CASSTLPGTGGHSPLHF. Here the CDR3 DNA reads TGTGCCAGCAGCACCCTTCCCGGGACTGGTGGCCATTCACCCCTCCACTTT.

The gene calls are TRBV18 and TRBJ2-3; D is unclear. Trimming stripped 2 bases from V and 5 bases from J, with 5 bases between. The CDR3 totals 12 residues. Germline assignment: CDR1 KGHSH and CDR2 LQKENI. The CDR3 protein is CASSPKGDTQYF. The CDR3 nucleotides read TGTGCCAGCTCACCAAAGGGAGATACGCAGTATTTT. Looking up the rest from reference TRBV18 and TRBJ2-3 gives the full variable domain: NAGVMQNPRHLVRRRGQEARLRCSPMKGHSHVYWYRQLPEEGLKFMVYLQKENIIDESGMPKERFSAEFPKEGPSILRIQQVVRGDSAAYFCASSPKGDTQYFGPGTRLTVL.

This clonotype was recorded at least ten times. The germline gene is not matched at one end of the junction; a read error may be the cause. The chain links TRBV6-2 or TRBV6-3 to TRBJ2-1; D not certain. The CDR3 is made up of 12 amino acids. Germline V gene data show CDR1 as MNHEY and CDR2 as SVGEGT. The CDR3 DNA sequence: TGTGCCAGCAGTTACTACCCCCATGAGCAGCTCTTC. It codes for CASSYYPHEQLF.